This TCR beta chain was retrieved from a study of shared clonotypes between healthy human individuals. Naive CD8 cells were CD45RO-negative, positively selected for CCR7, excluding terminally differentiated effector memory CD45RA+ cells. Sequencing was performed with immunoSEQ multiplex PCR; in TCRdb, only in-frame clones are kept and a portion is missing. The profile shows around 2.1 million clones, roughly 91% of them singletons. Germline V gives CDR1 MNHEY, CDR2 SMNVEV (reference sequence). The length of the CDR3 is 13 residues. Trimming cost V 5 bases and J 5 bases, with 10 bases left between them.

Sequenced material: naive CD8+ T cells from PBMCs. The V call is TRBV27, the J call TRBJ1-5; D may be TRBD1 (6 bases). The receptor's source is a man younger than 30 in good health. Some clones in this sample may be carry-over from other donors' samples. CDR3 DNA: TGTGCCAGCAGTGGGACATGGCATCAGCCCCAGCATTTT. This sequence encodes CASSGTWHQPQHF.